This T cell receptor beta chain was found in a study of T-cell reconstitution after alpha-beta-depleted transplantation in children. This clonotype was counted ten times or more. Unique molecular identifiers were incorporated during preparation of the TCRbeta library. TCRdb reanalysed the PCR reads using MiXCR and keeps one entry per CDR3 protein. The data hold 250,000 to 350,000 distinct CDR3 sequences, with roughly 9.5% observed a single time. The sample here was PBMCs from the stem cell graft donor, taken from the stem cell graft. The clonotype originates from a human donor who donated a stem cell graft to a child with SCID.

CDR3 loop: CASSLLGSSYNEQFF. The CDR3 DNA sequence: TGCGCCAGCAGCTTGTTAGGGAGCTCCTACAATGAGCAGTTCTTC. The V and J genes are TRBV5-1 and TRBJ2-1; possible D gene TRBD2, 5 bases. The CDR3 runs 15 residues. V was clipped by 1 base and J by 0 bases, with 8 bases between them. CDR1 and CDR2 (germline): SGHRS, YFSETQ.